This T cell receptor beta chain stems from a study of T cells after posttransplantation cyclophosphamide. Trimming pared 0 bases from V and 5 bases from J, leaving 13 bases between. This CDR3 comprises 15 residues. Germline CDR1 reads SGHNT; CDR2 reads YYREEE (reference sequence). Clones were sequenced by immunoSEQ multiplex PCR, and TCRdb holds only the in-frame ones, with some missing. This sample carries several thousand clones, about 90% of them seen once, and the ten largest clones take under 5%. This TCR was sampled from a woman aged 45-65 years in good health and a related stem cell transplant donor. What was sequenced was CD4+ T cells sorted from blood. The chain uses TRBV5-4 and TRBJ2-3; D perhaps matches TRBD2 (7 bases). The CDR3 bases are TGTGCCAGCAGCTTGGCCGGCGGGGGCAAAGATACGCAGTATTTT. Translated: CASSLAGGGKDTQYF.